This TCR beta chain was captured by sequencing in a study of blood T cell repertoires in COVID-19. Overall study context: Acute and convalescent COVID-19 samples came from the United States, Italy and Spain. From T cells, B-cell-depleted T cells, or PBMCs came the material, which was cDNA or gDNA.

Only in-frame clones appear in the TCRdb table, and some are missing; sequencing was by immunoSEQ multiplex PCR. The sample lists 65,000 to 90,000 clones, roughly 89% occurring once. The sample taken for sequencing was peripheral blood. The sequence was collected from a man aged 30 to 45 with acute or convalescent COVID-19.

The CDR3 region has the DNA TGTGCCAGCAGGAAGGAGTCCTACAATGAGCAGTTCTTC. Translating gives CASRKESYNEQFF. This chain uses TRBV4-2 with TRBJ2-1; no firm D call. Germline assignment: CDR1 LGHNA and CDR2 YNFKEQ. V was trimmed by 6 bases and J by 1 base, leaving 7 bases between them. The CDR3 extends over 13 amino acids.